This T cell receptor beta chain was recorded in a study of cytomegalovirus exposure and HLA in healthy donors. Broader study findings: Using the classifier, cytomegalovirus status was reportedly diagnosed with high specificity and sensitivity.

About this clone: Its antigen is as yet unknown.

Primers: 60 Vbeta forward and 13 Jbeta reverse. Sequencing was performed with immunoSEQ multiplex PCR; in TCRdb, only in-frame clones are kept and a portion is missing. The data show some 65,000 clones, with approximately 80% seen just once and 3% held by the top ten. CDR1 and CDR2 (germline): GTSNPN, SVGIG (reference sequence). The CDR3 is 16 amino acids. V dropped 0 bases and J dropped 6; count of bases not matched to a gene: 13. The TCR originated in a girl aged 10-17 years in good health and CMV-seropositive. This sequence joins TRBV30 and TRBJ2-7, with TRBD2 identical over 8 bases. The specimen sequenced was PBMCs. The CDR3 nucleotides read TGTGCCTGGAGTGTAGGCCTCGGACTAGCTAGTTGCGAGCAGTACTTC. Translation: CAWSVGLGLASCEQYF.